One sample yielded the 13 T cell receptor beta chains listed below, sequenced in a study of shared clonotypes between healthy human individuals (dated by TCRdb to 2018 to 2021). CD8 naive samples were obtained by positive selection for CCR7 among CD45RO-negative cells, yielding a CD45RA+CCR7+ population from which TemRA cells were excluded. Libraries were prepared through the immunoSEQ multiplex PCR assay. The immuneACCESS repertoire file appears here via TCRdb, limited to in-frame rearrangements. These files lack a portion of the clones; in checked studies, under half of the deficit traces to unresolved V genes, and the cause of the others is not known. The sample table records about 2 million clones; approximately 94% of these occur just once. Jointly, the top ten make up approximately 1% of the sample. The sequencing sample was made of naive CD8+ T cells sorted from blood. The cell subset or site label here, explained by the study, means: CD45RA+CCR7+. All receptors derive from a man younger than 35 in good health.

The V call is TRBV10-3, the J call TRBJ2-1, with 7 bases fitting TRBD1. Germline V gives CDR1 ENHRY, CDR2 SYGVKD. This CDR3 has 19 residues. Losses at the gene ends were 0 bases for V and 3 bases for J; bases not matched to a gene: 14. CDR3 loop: CAISESDRQGLNFYNEQFF. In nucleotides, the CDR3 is TGTGCCATCAGTGAGTCAGACCGACAGGGCCTAAATTTCTACAATGAGCAGTTCTTC.

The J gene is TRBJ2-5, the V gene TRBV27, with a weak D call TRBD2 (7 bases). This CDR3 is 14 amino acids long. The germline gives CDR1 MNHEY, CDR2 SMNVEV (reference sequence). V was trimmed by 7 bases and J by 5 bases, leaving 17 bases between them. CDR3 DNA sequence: TGTGCCAGCACCCCGGCGGGGGCTCCGGAGACCCAGTACTTC. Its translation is CASTPAGAPETQYF.

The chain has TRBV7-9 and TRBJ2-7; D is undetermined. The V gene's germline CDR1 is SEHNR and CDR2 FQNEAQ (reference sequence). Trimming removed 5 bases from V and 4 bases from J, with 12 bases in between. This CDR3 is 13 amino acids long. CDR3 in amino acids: CASSPPILYEQYF. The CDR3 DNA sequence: TGTGCCAGCAGCCCACCTATACTTTACGAGCAGTACTTC.

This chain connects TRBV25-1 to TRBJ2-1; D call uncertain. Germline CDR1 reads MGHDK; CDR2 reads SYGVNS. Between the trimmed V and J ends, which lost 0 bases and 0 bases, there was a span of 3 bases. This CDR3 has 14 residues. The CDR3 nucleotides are TGTGCCAGCAGTGAATATAACTCCTACAATGAGCAGTTCTTC. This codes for CASSEYNSYNEQFF.

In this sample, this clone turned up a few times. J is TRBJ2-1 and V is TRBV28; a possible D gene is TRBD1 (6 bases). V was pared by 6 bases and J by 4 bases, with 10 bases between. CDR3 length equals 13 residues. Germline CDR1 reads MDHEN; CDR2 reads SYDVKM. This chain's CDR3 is CASRPQGYNEQFF. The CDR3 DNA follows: TGTGCCAGCAGGCCACAGGGTTACAATGAGCAGTTCTTC.

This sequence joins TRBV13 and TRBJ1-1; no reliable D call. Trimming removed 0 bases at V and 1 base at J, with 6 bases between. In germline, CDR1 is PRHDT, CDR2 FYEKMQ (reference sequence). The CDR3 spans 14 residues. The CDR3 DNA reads TGTGCCAGCAGCTTAGGCGAGGGGAACACTGAAGCTTTCTTT. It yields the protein CASSLGEGNTEAFF.

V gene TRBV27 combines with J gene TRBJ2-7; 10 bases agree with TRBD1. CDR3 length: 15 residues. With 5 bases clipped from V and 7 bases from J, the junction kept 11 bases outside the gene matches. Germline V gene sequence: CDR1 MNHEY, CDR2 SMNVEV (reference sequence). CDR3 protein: CASSQAGTGVKEQYF. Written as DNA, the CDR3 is TGTGCCAGCAGTCAGGCCGGGACAGGGGTCAAGGAGCAGTACTTC.

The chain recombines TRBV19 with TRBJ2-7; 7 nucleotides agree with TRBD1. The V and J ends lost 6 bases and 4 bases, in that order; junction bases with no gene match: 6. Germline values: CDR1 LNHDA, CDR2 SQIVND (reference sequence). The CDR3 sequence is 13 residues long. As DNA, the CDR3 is TGTGCCAGTAGCAAACAGGGGCTATACGAGCAGTACTTC. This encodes CASSKQGLYEQYF.

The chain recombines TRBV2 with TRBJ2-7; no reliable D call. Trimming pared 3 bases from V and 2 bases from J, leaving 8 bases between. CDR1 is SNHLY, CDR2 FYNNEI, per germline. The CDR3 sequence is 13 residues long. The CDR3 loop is CASSETEPYEQYF. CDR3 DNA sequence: TGTGCCAGCAGTGAGACGGAACCCTACGAGCAGTACTTC.

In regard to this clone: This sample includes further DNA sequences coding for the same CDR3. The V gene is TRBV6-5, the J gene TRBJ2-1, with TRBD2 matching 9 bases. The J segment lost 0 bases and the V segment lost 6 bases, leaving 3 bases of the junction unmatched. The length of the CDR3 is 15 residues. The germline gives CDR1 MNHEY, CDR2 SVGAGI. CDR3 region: CASSYSGSSYNEQFF. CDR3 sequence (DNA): TGTGCCAGCAGCTATAGCGGGAGCTCCTACAATGAGCAGTTCTTC.

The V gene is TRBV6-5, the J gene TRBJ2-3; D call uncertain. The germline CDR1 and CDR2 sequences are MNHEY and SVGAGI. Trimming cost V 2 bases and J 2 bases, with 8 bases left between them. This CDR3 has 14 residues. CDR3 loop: CASSYTTLTDTQYF. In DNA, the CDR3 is TGTGCCAGCAGTTACACCACCCTCACAGATACGCAGTATTTT.

The CDR3 coding sequence is TGCGCCAGCAGTGAGACTAGCGGGAGAATCGGCTACGAGCAGTACTTC. Translation gives CASSETSGRIGYEQYF. The rearrangement links TRBV10-1 to TRBJ2-7; 11 nucleotides line up with TRBD2. V was pared by 2 bases and J by 3 bases, with 6 bases of the junction left unmatched. The germline CDR1 and CDR2 sequences are WNHNN and SYGVQD (reference sequence). This CDR3 has 16 residues.

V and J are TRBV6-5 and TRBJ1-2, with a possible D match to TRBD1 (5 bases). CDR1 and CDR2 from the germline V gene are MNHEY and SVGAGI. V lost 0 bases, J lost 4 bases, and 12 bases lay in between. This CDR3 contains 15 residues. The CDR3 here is CASSYSGDAFYGYTF. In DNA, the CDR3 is TGTGCCAGCAGTTACTCAGGGGATGCCTTCTATGGCTACACCTTC.